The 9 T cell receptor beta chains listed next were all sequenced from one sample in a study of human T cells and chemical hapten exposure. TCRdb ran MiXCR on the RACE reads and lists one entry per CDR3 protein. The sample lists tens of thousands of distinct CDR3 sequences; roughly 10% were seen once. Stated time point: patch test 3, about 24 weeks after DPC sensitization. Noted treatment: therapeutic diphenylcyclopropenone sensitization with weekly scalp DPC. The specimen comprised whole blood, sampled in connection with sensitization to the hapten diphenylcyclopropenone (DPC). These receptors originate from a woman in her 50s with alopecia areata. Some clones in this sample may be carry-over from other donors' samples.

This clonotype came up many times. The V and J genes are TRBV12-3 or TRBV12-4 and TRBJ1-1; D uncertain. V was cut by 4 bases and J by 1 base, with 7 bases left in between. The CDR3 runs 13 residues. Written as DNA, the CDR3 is TGTGCCAGCAGTTCTAGAGAGAACACTGAAGCTTTCTTT. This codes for CASSSRENTEAFF.

The CDR3 sequence: CASSQAVYSNQPQHF. The CDR3 nucleotides are TGTGCCAGCAGCCAAGCCGTTTATAGCAATCAGCCCCAGCATTTT. The chain is built from TRBV4-2 and TRBJ1-5; D not resolved. Trimming pared 1 base from V and 0 bases from J, leaving 7 bases between. This CDR3 spans 15 amino acids. CDR1 LGHNA and CDR2 YNFKEQ come from the germline V gene.

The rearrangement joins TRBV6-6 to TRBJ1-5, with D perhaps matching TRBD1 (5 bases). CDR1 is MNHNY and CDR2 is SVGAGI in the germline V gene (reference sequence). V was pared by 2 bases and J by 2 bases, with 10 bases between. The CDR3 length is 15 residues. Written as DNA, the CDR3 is TGTGCCAGCAGTTACGGTTCGGGGGGCAATCAGCCCCAGCATTTT. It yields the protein CASSYGSGGNQPQHF.

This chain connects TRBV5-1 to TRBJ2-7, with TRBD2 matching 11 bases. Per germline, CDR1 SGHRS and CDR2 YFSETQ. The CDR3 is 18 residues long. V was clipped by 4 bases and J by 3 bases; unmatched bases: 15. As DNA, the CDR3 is TGCGCCAGCAGCCTTGAAAGAGCCTCTAGCGGGAGGATCTACGAGCAGTACTTC. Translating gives CASSLERASSGRIYEQYF.

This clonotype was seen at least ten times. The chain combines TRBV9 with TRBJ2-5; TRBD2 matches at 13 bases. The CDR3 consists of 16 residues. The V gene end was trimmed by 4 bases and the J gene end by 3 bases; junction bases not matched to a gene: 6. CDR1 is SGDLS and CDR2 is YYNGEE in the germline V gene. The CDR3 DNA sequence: TGTGCCAGCAGCCCTCTCGGACTAGCGGGAGAAGAGACCCAGTACTTC. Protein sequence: CASSPLGLAGEETQYF.

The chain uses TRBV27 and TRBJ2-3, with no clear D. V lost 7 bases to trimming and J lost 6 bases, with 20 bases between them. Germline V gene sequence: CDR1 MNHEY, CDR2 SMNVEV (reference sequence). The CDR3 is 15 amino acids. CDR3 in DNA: TGTGCCAGCACGAATAGACGGACGGCCGGGGATACGCAGTATTTT. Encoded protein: CASTNRRTAGDTQYF.

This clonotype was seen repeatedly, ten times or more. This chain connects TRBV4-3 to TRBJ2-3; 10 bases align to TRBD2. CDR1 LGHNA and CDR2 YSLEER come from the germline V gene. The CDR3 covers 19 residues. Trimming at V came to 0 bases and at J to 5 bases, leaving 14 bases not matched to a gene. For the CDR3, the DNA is TGCGCCAGCAGCCAAGATACCATGGGCCTAGCGGGAGTAGAAGATACGCAGTATTTT. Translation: CASSQDTMGLAGVEDTQYF.

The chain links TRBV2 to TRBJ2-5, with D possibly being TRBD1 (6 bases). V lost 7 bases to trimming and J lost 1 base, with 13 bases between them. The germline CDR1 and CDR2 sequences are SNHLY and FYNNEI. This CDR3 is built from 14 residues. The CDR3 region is CASTFDRRQETQYF. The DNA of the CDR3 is TGTGCCAGCACTTTTGACAGGCGCCAAGAGACCCAGTACTTC.

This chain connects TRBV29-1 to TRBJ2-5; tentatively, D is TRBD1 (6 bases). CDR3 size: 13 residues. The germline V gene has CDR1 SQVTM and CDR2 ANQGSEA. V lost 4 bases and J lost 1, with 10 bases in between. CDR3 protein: CSVGGQFQETQYF. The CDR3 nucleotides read TGCAGCGTTGGGGGGCAGTTCCAAGAGACCCAGTACTTC.